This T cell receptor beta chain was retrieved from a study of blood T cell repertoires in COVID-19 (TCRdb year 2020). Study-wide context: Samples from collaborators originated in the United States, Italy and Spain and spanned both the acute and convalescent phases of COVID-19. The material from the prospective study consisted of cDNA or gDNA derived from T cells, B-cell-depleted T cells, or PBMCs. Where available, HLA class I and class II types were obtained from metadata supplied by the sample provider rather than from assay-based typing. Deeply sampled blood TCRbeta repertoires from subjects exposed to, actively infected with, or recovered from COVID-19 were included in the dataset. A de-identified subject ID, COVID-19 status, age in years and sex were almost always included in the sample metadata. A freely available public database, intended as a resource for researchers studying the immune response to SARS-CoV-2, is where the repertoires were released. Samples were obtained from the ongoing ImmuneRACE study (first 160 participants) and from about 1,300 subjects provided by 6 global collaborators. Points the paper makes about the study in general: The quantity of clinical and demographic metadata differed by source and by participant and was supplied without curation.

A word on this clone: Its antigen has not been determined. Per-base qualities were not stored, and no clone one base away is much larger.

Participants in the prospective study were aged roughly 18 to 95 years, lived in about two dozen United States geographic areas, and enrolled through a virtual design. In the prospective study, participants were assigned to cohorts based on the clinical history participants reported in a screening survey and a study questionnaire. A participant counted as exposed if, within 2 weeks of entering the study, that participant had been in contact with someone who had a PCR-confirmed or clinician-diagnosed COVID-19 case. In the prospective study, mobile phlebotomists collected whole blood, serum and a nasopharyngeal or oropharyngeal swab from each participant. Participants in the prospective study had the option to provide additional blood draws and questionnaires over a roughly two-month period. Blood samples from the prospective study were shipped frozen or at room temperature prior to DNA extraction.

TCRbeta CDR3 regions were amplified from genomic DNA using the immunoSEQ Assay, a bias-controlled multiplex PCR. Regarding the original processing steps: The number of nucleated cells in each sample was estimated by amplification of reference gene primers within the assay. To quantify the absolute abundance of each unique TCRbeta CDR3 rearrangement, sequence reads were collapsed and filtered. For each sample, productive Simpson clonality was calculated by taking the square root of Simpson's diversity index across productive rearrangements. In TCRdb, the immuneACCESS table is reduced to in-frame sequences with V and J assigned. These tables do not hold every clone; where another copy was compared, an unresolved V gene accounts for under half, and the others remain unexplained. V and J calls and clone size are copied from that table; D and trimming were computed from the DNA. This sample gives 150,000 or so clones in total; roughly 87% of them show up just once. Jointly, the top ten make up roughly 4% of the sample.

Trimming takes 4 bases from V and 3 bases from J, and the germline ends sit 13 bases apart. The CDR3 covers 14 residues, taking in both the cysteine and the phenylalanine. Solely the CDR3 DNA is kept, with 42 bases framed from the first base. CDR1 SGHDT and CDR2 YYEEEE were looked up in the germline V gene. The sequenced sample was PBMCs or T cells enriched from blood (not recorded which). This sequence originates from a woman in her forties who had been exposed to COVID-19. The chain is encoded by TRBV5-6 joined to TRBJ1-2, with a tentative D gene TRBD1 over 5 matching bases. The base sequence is TGTGCCAGCAGCCACATGCCCAGGGACTATGGCTACACCTTC. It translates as CASSHMPRDYGYTF.